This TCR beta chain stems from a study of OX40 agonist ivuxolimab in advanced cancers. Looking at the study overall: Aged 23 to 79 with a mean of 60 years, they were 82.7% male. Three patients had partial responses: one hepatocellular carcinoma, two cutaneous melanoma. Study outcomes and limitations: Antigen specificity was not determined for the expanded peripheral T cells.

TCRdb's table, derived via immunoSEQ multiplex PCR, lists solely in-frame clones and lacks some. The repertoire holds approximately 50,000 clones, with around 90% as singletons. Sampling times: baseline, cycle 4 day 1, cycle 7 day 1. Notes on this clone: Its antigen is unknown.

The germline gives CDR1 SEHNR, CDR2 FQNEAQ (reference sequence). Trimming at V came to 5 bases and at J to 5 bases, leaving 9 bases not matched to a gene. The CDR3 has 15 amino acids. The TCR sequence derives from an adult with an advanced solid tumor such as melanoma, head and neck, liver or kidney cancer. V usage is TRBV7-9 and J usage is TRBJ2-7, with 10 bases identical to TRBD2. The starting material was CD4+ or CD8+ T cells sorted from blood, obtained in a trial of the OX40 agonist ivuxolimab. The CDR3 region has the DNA TGTGCCAGCAGCCCCGGTCTAGCGGGAGCCAACGAGCAGTACTTC. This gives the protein CASSPGLAGANEQYF. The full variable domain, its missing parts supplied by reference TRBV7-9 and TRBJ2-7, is DTGVSQNPRHKITKRGQNVTFRCDPISEHNRLYWYRQTLGQGPEFLTYFQNEAQLEKSRLLSDRFSAERPKGSFSTLEIQRTEQGDSAMYLCASSPGLAGANEQYFGPGTRLTVT.